This T cell receptor (beta chain) is from a study of sequential checkpoint blockade in melanoma. The CDR3 sequence is 15 residues long. J lost 5 bases, V lost 0 bases, and 5 bases had no gene match. CDR1 and CDR2 from the germline V gene are MNHNS and SASEGT. Sequencing used immunoSEQ multiplex PCR; TCRdb keeps in-frame clones, though not all of them. Counted here are about 20,000 clones, under 60% occurring once; the ten biggest clones make up roughly 15%. Regarding treatment: randomized to nivolumab then ipilimumab (arm A) or the reverse (arm B). The origin of this receptor is a human donor with melanoma. The sequences come from CD8+ T cells sorted from blood (inferred from file names), collected from a patient given nivolumab and ipilimumab in sequence. V and J are TRBV6-1 and TRBJ2-7, with 9 bases identical to TRBD1. The CDR3 DNA is TGTGCCAGCAGTGAAGCTGAGACAGGGGGAGACGAGCAGTACTTC. Translation: CASSEAETGGDEQYF.